The 17 T cell receptor beta chains given below trace back to one sample, sequenced in a study of PD-L1 blockade in urothelial cancer. Profiling relied on immunoSEQ multiplex PCR, and the TCRdb table lists in-frame clones only, not all of them. In the table there are 90,000 to 130,000 clones, approximately 89% of which are singletons. The time point denotes: peripheral blood 6 weeks after treatment start. The sequencing here drew on PBMCs, taken around atezolizumab (anti-PD-L1) treatment. The receptors were sampled from a man aged 55-75 years with urothelial cancer.

V is TRBV9 and J is TRBJ2-1; 8 bases agree with TRBD2. Unmatched junction bases numbered 11, after V lost 2 bases and J lost 13 bases. From germline, CDR1 is SGDLS and CDR2 YYNGEE. The CDR3 totals 14 residues. The CDR3 region is CASSVLSGTRYQFF. The CDR3 DNA reads as TGTGCCAGCAGCGTCCTATCCGGGACTAGATACCAGTTCTTC.

V is TRBV4-2 and J is TRBJ2-7; TRBD2 matches at 9 bases. CDR3 size: 15 residues. Germline CDR1 and CDR2: LGHNA and YNFKEQ. V dropped 0 bases and J dropped 5; count of bases not matched to a gene: 5. The CDR3 nucleotides are TGTGCCAGCAGCCAAGAGATAGCGGGAGATAACGAGCAGTACTTC. This gives the protein CASSQEIAGDNEQYF.

The chain has TRBV2 and TRBJ2-1; TRBD2 matches 7 bases. Germline V gene lookup returns CDR1 SNHLY and CDR2 FYNNEI. V was clipped by 6 bases and J by 0 bases; unmatched bases: 5. This CDR3 has 15 amino acids. CDR3 nucleotide sequence: TGTGCCAGCAGCCGGGACTACGGCTCCTACAATGAGCAGTTCTTC. Protein sequence: CASSRDYGSYNEQFF.

The J gene is TRBJ2-6, the V gene TRBV5-6, with no clear D. This CDR3 spans 13 amino acids. CDR1 is SGHDT, CDR2 YYEEEE, per germline. V dropped 1 base and J dropped 3 bases, with 2 bases sitting between them. CDR3 DNA sequence: TGTGCCAGCAGCTTGCTTGGGGCCAACGTCCTGACTTTC. It translates to CASSLLGANVLTF.

J is TRBJ1-3 and V is TRBV14; a weak D match, TRBD1 (5 bases). V was pared by 0 bases and J by 11 bases, with 11 bases between. The CDR3 spans 13 residues. Germline CDR1 SGHDN, CDR2 FVKESK. The CDR3 DNA sequence: TGTGCCAGCAGCCAAGACTTGTGGGGGGCCATATATTTT. Translating it yields CASSQDLWGAIYF.

The rearrangement uses TRBV7-3 and TRBJ1-6; D is possibly TRBD1 (6 bases). The germline V and J ends were trimmed by 2 bases and 10 bases, with 9 bases remaining between them. Per germline, CDR1 SGHTA and CDR2 FQGTGA. There are 13 residues in the CDR3. CDR3 sequence: CASSLYRESPLHF. As DNA, the CDR3 is TGTGCCAGCAGCTTATACAGGGAGTCACCCCTCCACTTT.

This clone was detected once. The chain is built from TRBV28 and TRBJ2-7; tentatively, D is TRBD2 (6 bases). The CDR3 is 13 residues long. Per germline, CDR1 MDHEN and CDR2 SYDVKM. Trimming pared 11 bases from V and 6 bases from J, leaving 20 bases between. For the CDR3, the DNA is TGTGCCGGGAGTAGGGGCGGGATCGGCGAGCAGTACTTC. Its translation: CAGSRGGIGEQYF.

The CDR3 region is CASSLPGVNYGYTF. The CDR3 region has the DNA TGTGCCAGCAGCTTGCCAGGGGTTAACTATGGCTACACCTTC. The chain recombines TRBV5-4 with TRBJ1-2, with a weak D call TRBD1 (6 bases). CDR1 and CDR2 from the germline V gene are SGHNT and YYREEE (reference sequence). Trimming took off 1 base at V and 1 base at J, with 8 bases between the two ends. The CDR3 runs 14 residues. The full variable domain, rest sourced from reference TRBV5-4 and TRBJ1-2, is ETGVTQSPTHLIKTRGQQVTLRCSSQSGHNTVSWYQQALGQGPQFIFQYYREEENGRGNFPPRFSGLQFPNYSSELNVNALELDDSALYLCASSLPGVNYGYTFGSGTRLTVV.

The V gene is TRBV4-3, the J gene TRBJ2-3; D is possibly TRBD2 (7 bases). This CDR3 is built from 17 residues. V was shortened by 1 base and J by 3 bases, with 17 bases between the two germline ends. The germline gives CDR1 LGHNA, CDR2 YSLEER. The CDR3 nucleotides read TGCGCCAGCAGCCAAGTAAAAGGTGGGGGGGCGACAGATACGCAGTATTTT. Residues: CASSQVKGGGATDTQYF.

The V call is TRBV11-2, the J call TRBJ2-1; D might be TRBD2 (5 bases). This CDR3 region has 14 residues. The ends were cut back, 3 bases at V and 4 bases at J, with 10 bases in the middle. The germline V gene encodes CDR1 SGHAT and CDR2 FQNNGV. The CDR3 DNA reads as TGTGCCAGCAGCTTCCTAGCCCCATACAATGAGCAGTTCTTC. Translation gives CASSFLAPYNEQFF.

This chain connects TRBV18 to TRBJ1-5, with TRBD1 matching over 7 bases. CDR3 size: 14 residues. V shed 3 bases, J shed 4 bases, and the junction held 3 bases outside the gene matches. The V gene's germline CDR1 is KGHSH and CDR2 LQKENI. The CDR3 loop is CASSPQGGNQPQHF. The CDR3 coding sequence is TGTGCCAGCTCACCCCAGGGGGGTAATCAGCCCCAGCATTTT.

This chain links TRBV6-1 with TRBJ2-5; the D gene is possibly TRBD2 (5 bases). The CDR3 totals 15 residues. Trimming shortened V by 3 bases and J by 2 bases, and 13 bases separated the two germline ends. Per germline, CDR1 MNHNS and CDR2 SASEGT. The CDR3 sequence: CASSDIPRGQETQYF. The CDR3 DNA reads TGTGCCAGCAGTGACATCCCCCGGGGTCAAGAGACCCAGTACTTC.

The chain links TRBV5-4 to TRBJ1-1; D is possibly TRBD1 (6 bases). CDR1 is SGHNT, CDR2 YYREEE, per germline (reference sequence). CDR3 length: 15 residues. Trimming pared 2 bases from V and 4 bases from J, leaving 15 bases between. CDR3 loop: CASSLQGSWGTEAFF. The CDR3 DNA is TGTGCCAGCAGCTTACAGGGTTCGTGGGGCACTGAAGCTTTCTTT.

This chain joins TRBV18 and TRBJ2-5, with 7 bases matching TRBD2. J was trimmed by 5 bases and V by 0 bases; bases with no gene match: 3. This CDR3 comprises 14 residues. Germline loops: CDR1 KGHSH, CDR2 LQKENI. Here the CDR3 reads CASSPPTGGETQYF. The CDR3 DNA follows: TGTGCCAGCTCACCACCGACGGGGGGTGAGACCCAGTACTTC.

The chain combines TRBV6-4 with TRBJ2-3, with 9 bases fitting TRBD2. J was trimmed by 5 bases and V by 2 bases; bases with no gene match: 2. The germline V gene has CDR1 MRHNA and CDR2 SNTAGT. This CDR3 contains 14 residues. This CDR3 reads CASSDGGGGDTQYF. The CDR3 region has the DNA TGTGCCAGCAGTGACGGCGGGGGGGGAGATACGCAGTATTTT.

The chain recombines TRBV13 with TRBJ2-2, with 7 bases aligning to TRBD1. CDR1 PRHDT and CDR2 FYEKMQ come from the germline V gene (reference sequence). The CDR3 spans 18 residues. Trimming cost V 5 bases and J 0 bases; bases outside gene matches: 12. The CDR3 DNA sequence: TGTGCCAGCAGCCCCAGGGGGTGGGGGACAACGAACACCGGGGAGCTGTTTTTT. Protein sequence: CASSPRGWGTTNTGELFF.

This sequence joins TRBV10-3 and TRBJ1-2; maybe TRBD1 (5 bases). CDR1 is ENHRY and CDR2 is SYGVKD in the germline V gene. Deletions cut 8 bases from V and 7 bases from J, with 17 bases between. This CDR3 spans 13 amino acids. The CDR3 nucleotides are TGTGCCATCGCCCCAGACAGTGAAAGTGGCTACACCTTC. This codes for CAIAPDSESGYTF.